This TCR beta chain was identified in a study of blood T cells in healthy people across ages. General study findings and limits: For the donors, CMV status was unknown and possibly confounded expanded clonotype changes.

As to this clonotype: Its antigen is still unknown. A read error may account for a junction end that differs from germline.

The CDR3 is made up of 14 amino acids. Germline CDR1 is MGHDK and CDR2 is SYGVNS. Primers used in a second PCR of about 7 to 11 cycles were a sample-barcoded 5' primer and a J-beta primer mix. MiXCR, applied by TCRdb to the 5' RACE reads, yields one record per CDR3 protein. The sample lists about 1.7 million distinct CDR3 sequences, about 30% occurring once. The receptor's source is a woman under 40 in good health. The chain couples TRBV25-1 to TRBJ2-5; TRBD1 is a possible D gene (5 bases). The sample consisted of blood. The CDR3 loop reads CVSSDQGPQETQYF. The CDR3 DNA reads as TGTGTCAGCAGTGACCAGGGCCCCCAAGAGACCCAGTACTTC.